Listed below are T cell receptor beta chains from one sample, sequenced in a study of CD8 T cells in ankylosing spondylitis. Each CDR3 protein gets one entry after TCRdb re-called the 5' RACE reads with MiXCR. The sample has under 450,000 distinct CDR3 sequences, 15% to 20% seen once; the top ten hold over 1%. The sequencing sample was made of blood, either unsorted or a sorted T cell fraction (not recorded which). These receptors all come from a male donor with ankylosing spondylitis. CDR3s include the opening cysteine and the closing phenylalanine or tryptophan. Fields, in order: D gene, CDR3 length, V gene, J gene, clone size, CDR3 protein, CDR3 DNA. The D gene is left open where the match is weak. A clone size is listed for some rows: how often the clone was seen (once, few, many), or a class if it is expanded.

-	15	TRBV7-2	TRBJ1-1	-	CASSSLGGAGTEAFF	TGTGCCAGCAGCTCTTTAGGGGGGGCTGGAACTGAAGCTTTCTTT
TRBD1	13	TRBV6-5	TRBJ1-2	few	CASSSGTGHGYTF	TGTGCCAGCAGTTCCGGGACAGGGCATGGCTACACCTTC
TRBD1	16	TRBV24-1	TRBJ2-5	-	CATSGPQGAHQETQYF	TGTGCCACCAGTGGACCACAGGGGGCCCACCAAGAGACCCAGTACTTC
-	13	TRBV6-2/TRBV6-3	TRBJ2-2	few	CASTSRGTGELFF	TGTGCCAGCACTAGCCGGGGCACCGGGGAGCTGTTTTTT
-	13	TRBV5-1	TRBJ2-7	-	CASKTGLSYEQYF	TGCGCCAGTAAGACAGGCCTTTCCTACGAGCAGTACTTC
-	13	TRBV6-1	TRBJ1-6	-	CATKSSGSSPLHF	TGTGCCACCAAAAGCAGCGGGAGTTCACCCCTCCACTTT
-	13	TRBV28	TRBJ1-2	few	CASRRQDNYGYTF	TGTGCCAGCAGAAGACAGGATAACTATGGCTACACCTTC
-	15	TRBV4-3	TRBJ2-1	-	CASSLGQGEDNEQFF	TGCGCCAGCAGCCTGGGGCAGGGGGAGGACAATGAGCAGTTCTTC
-	12	TRBV18	TRBJ1-1	-	CASSVLALEAFF	TGTGCCAGCTCAGTGTTAGCCCTTGAAGCTTTCTTT
-	15	TRBV27	TRBJ1-4	-	CASSGTGLSNEKLFF	TGTGCCAGCAGTGGTACAGGTCTTAGTAATGAAAAACTGTTTTTT
-	11	TRBV2	TRBJ2-7	-	CASSAGSEQYF	TGTGCCAGCAGTGCAGGATCCGAGCAGTACTTC
TRBD2	18	TRBV28	TRBJ2-2	-	CASSALGLAGGFTGELFF	TGTGCCAGCAGTGCCCTGGGACTAGCGGGAGGGTTCACCGGGGAGCTGTTTTTT
TRBD2	15	TRBV20-1	TRBJ2-5	-	CSARPQLAAHGTQYF	TGCAGTGCTAGGCCTCAACTAGCGGCACATGGGACCCAGTACTTC
-	15	TRBV20-1	TRBJ2-5	-	CSARNDRGGQGTQYF	TGCAGTGCTAGAAACGACAGAGGGGGGCAAGGGACCCAGTACTTC
-	12	TRBV9	TRBJ2-7	few	CANSDPQTEQYF	TGTGCCAACTCGGACCCGCAAACCGAGCAGTACTTC
-	11	TRBV28	TRBJ1-2	-	CASSFSGGYTF	TGTGCCAGCAGTTTCTCTGGAGGCTACACCTTC
-	16	TRBV4-3	TRBJ2-3	few	CASSQDRRVSTDTQYF	TGCGCCAGCAGCCAAGATCGAAGGGTTAGCACAGATACGCAGTATTTT
-	13	TRBV20-1	TRBJ2-2	few	CSARPSNTGELFF	TGCAGTGCTAGACCATCGAACACCGGGGAGCTGTTTTTT
TRBD2	21	TRBV20-1	TRBJ2-4	few	CSARLQPTSGGAELAKNIQYF	TGCAGTGCTAGACTCCAACCGACTAGCGGGGGGGCGGAACTAGCCAAAAACATTCAGTACTTC
-	15	TRBV28	TRBJ2-1	-	CASSVAGAGADEQFF	TGTGCCAGCAGTGTCGCGGGGGCCGGGGCGGATGAGCAGTTCTTC
TRBD1	15	TRBV12-3/TRBV12-4	TRBJ1-6	few	CASSRGQAGDSPLHF	TGTGCCAGCAGTCGCGGACAGGCGGGGGATTCACCCCTCCACTTT
TRBD1	16	TRBV4-1	TRBJ2-6	few	CASREDRSGGANVLTF	TGCGCCAGCAGAGAGGACAGGTCGGGTGGGGCCAACGTCCTGACTTTC
TRBD1	21	TRBV9	TRBJ2-3	-	CASSAGGAGTSPRAKGDTQYF	TGTGCCAGCAGCGCAGGGGGCGCCGGGACCTCCCCTCGGGCCAAGGGGGATACGCAGTATTTT
-	13	TRBV20-1	TRBJ2-3	few	CSAQTGGTDTQYF	TGCAGTGCACAGACGGGCGGCACAGATACGCAGTATTTT
-	13	TRBV20-1	TRBJ2-1	few	CSAREAPPREQFF	TGCAGTGCTAGAGAAGCACCACCCAGGGAGCAGTTCTTC
TRBD1	15	TRBV5-5	TRBJ1-5	few	CASRRTGGGNQPQHF	TGTGCCAGCAGACGGACAGGGGGTGGCAATCAGCCCCAGCATTTT
-	14	TRBV30	TRBJ1-1	-	CAWSVQGSNTEAFF	TGTGCCTGGAGTGTACAGGGATCGAACACTGAAGCTTTCTTT
-	14	TRBV5-1	TRBJ1-2	-	CFSSREAQGYGYTF	TGCTTCAGCAGCCGGGAGGCGCAGGGCTATGGCTACACCTTC
-	16	TRBV5-1	TRBJ1-3	-	CASSSGDQGGGNTIYF	TGCGCCAGCAGCTCTGGAGATCAGGGAGGTGGAAACACCATATATTTT
-	12	TRBV20-1	TRBJ2-1	-	CSAARQYNEQFF	TGCAGTGCCGCCCGACAGTACAATGAGCAGTTCTTC
-	16	TRBV9	TRBJ2-3	many	CASSVDGRRFTDTQYF	TGTGCCAGCAGCGTAGACGGTAGAAGGTTCACAGATACGCAGTATTTT
-	14	TRBV19	TRBJ2-2	-	CASTSGTANGELFF	TGTGCCAGCACCTCCGGGACGGCTAACGGGGAGCTGTTTTTT
TRBD2	15	TRBV20-1	TRBJ2-1	few	CSARDRGGRINEQFF	TGCAGTGCTAGAGACCGGGGGGGCCGAATAAATGAGCAGTTCTTC
TRBD1	13	TRBV5-1	TRBJ1-4	many	CASRLDREGKLFF	TGCGCCAGCAGACTTGACAGGGAGGGAAAACTGTTTTTT
TRBD2	18	TRBV11-2	TRBJ2-1	few	CASSLRTSGSGSYNEQFF	TGTGCCAGCAGCTTAAGAACTAGCGGGAGTGGGTCCTACAATGAGCAGTTCTTC
TRBD1	17	TRBV28	TRBJ1-1	-	CASKLLRTGRQGTEAFF	TGTGCCAGCAAACTACTGAGGACAGGGCGGCAAGGCACTGAAGCTTTCTTT
-	16	TRBV9	TRBJ2-3	few	CASSVATGHNTDTQYF	TGTGCCAGCAGCGTAGCTACGGGGCACAACACAGATACGCAGTATTTT
-	13	TRBV6-1	TRBJ2-3	-	CASSDTSTDTQYF	TGTGCCAGCAGTGATACTAGCACAGATACGCAGTATTTT
TRBD1	15	TRBV28	TRBJ2-7	-	CASSLNYRGTYEQYF	TGTGCCAGCAGTTTAAACTACAGGGGTACCTACGAGCAGTACTTC
-	12	TRBV14	TRBJ2-7	-	CASSQVLYEQYF	TGTGCCAGCAGCCAAGTTTTATACGAGCAGTACTTC
-	16	TRBV12-3/TRBV12-4	TRBJ2-5	few	CASSFHRKLTQETQYF	TGTGCCAGCAGTTTTCACAGGAAGCTAACCCAAGAGACCCAGTACTTC
-	13	TRBV10-2	TRBJ2-3	few	CASTPVNTDTQYF	TGCGCCAGCACCCCCGTTAACACAGATACGCAGTATTTT
-	14	TRBV7-6	TRBJ2-2	-	CASSTGHNTGELFF	TGTGCCAGCAGCACGGGACATAACACCGGGGAGCTGTTTTTT
TRBD2	16	TRBV19	TRBJ2-3	-	CASSTPTSGRRDTQYF	TGTGCCAGTAGCACGCCGACTAGCGGGAGGCGAGATACGCAGTATTTT
TRBD1	17	TRBV27	TRBJ1-6	few	CASSSPGTGGNNSPLHF	TGTGCCAGCAGTTCTCCCGGGACAGGGGGCAATAATTCACCCCTCCACTTT
-	12	TRBV20-1	TRBJ2-7	-	CSASVPTPEQYF	TGCAGTGCTAGTGTCCCGACCCCCGAGCAGTACTTC